The entry below describes one T cell receptor (beta chain). Its antigen is unknown. This sample is part of a study of chemoradiotherapy in HPV16-positive cancers. Findings and limits, study-wide: The functional HPV-specific definition rests on just a couple of HPV16-positive patients. Non-HPV-specific T cells did not expand in tumors during treatment, whereas candidate HPV-specific clones and E7-related motifs did.

The CDR3 runs to 17 residues. Profiled with immunoSEQ multiplex PCR; TCRdb holds only in-frame clones, not every one. Of around 9,800 clones in the sample, about 68% were seen once. This receptor was obtained from a human donor with HPV-associated anogenital cancer. This material was acquired from a patient who underwent chemoradiotherapy. This chain connects TRBV21-1 to TRBJ1-1; the DNA was not used to check the table's D call, TRBD1. TRBV21-1 is an annotated pseudogene. DNA of the CDR3: TGTGCCAGCAGCAAAGACGGACAGGGGGAAATGAACACTGAAGCTTTCTTT. This sequence encodes CASSKDGQGEMNTEAFF.